Sequencing of this T cell receptor beta chain was carried out in a study of blood T cell repertoires in COVID-19. Assay: immunoSEQ multiplex PCR; the TCRdb copy retains only in-frame clones and omits some. The sample contains about 440,000 clones, around 90% of which appear only once. The CDR3 has 11 residues. Germline values: CDR1 KGHDR, CDR2 SFDVKD. V gave up 7 bases and J gave up 6 bases, with 6 bases separating them. The sequenced sample was PBMCs or T cells enriched from blood (not recorded which). This TCR was sampled from a young woman with acute COVID-19. The chain combines TRBV24-1 with TRBJ2-1; D gene uncertain. DNA of the CDR3: TGTGCCACCAGCGCGTCCAATGAGCAGTTCTTC. It is translated as CATSASNEQFF.